The rows below give T cell receptor beta chains drawn from one sample of a study of cytomegalovirus exposure and HLA in healthy donors. Some clones are missing from TCRdb's copy, which holds only in-frame ones; the method was immunoSEQ multiplex PCR. The profile shows 80,000 or so clones, 62% of them singletons. The specimen was PBMCs. Every receptor here comes from a male donor in good health and CMV-seropositive. Both conserved end residues are part of each CDR3. D genes are given only for firm matches. Clone size, where shown, is once, few, many, or a class for clones that have expanded.

j_call v_call d_call clone_size cdr3_aa cdr3_nt
TRBJ1-2 TRBV15 NA NA CATSRVGQADNYGYTF TGTGCCACCAGCAGAGTCGGTCAGGCCGATAACTATGGCTACACCTTC
TRBJ2-2 TRBV27 TRBD1 NA CASNAAPGQGDTGELFF TGTGCCAGCAACGCCGCCCCGGGACAGGGTGACACCGGGGAGCTGTTTTTT
TRBJ2-6 TRBV2 NA NA CASSPGIGANVLTF TGTGCCAGCAGTCCAGGGATTGGGGCCAACGTCCTGACTTTC
TRBJ1-2 TRBV9 NA NA CASSVDSGGGYTF TGTGCCAGCAGCGTAGATAGCGGGGGAGGCTACACCTTC
TRBJ2-1 TRBV9 TRBD2 NA CASSDSGGGLDEQFF TGTGCCAGCAGCGATAGCGGGGGGGGCTTAGATGAGCAGTTCTTC
TRBJ1-4 TRBV9 NA NA CASSTWGEPDEKLFF TGTGCCAGCAGCACATGGGGGGAACCGGATGAAAAACTGTTTTTT
TRBJ2-5 TRBV7-9 NA NA CASSFVSGQETQYF TGTGCCAGCAGCTTCGTTTCGGGTCAAGAGACCCAGTACTTC
TRBJ1-5 TRBV6-1 NA NA CASSVRGDQPQHF TGTGCCAGCAGTGTTCGGGGGGATCAGCCCCAGCATTTT
TRBJ2-3 TRBV5-4 TRBD2 NA CASSSRIQRGGSTDTQYF TGTGCCAGCAGCTCCCGAATTCAGCGGGGCGGGAGCACAGATACGCAGTATTTT
TRBJ2-5 TRBV7-9 TRBD2 NA CASSQAGGGIQETQYF TGTGCCAGCAGCCAAGCTGGCGGGGGGATCCAAGAGACCCAGTACTTC
TRBJ2-5 TRBV9 NA few CASSGSGETQYF TGTGCCAGCAGCGGGTCCGGGGAGACCCAGTACTTC
TRBJ2-7 TRBV28 NA NA CASHNTYEQYF TGTGCCAGCCACAACACCTACGAGCAGTACTTC
TRBJ2-1 TRBV30 NA NA CAWSGTSSYNEQFF TGTGCCTGGAGTGGTACGAGCTCCTACAATGAGCAGTTCTTC
TRBJ2-1 TRBV6-6 TRBD2 NA CAIRGEGRSYNEQFF TGTGCCATCCGGGGGGAGGGCCGGTCCTACAATGAGCAGTTCTTC
TRBJ2-7 TRBV28 NA NA CASSLRRVSSYEQYF TGTGCCAGCAGTTTAAGACGGGTTAGCTCCTACGAGCAGTACTTC
TRBJ1-1 TRBV2 NA once CASSQKENTEAFF TGTGCCAGTTCACAGAAGGAGAACACTGAAGCTTTCTTT
TRBJ2-7 TRBV9 TRBD2 NA CASSVSGGGPSYEQYF TGTGCCAGCAGCGTTAGCGGGGGGGGCCCCTCCTACGAGCAGTACTTC
TRBJ2-2 TRBV27 NA few CASNPQGSAGELFF TGTGCCAGCAACCCTCAGGGTTCGGCCGGGGAGCTGTTTTTT
TRBJ2-1 TRBV29-1 TRBD2 once CSVESGLADSYNEQFF TGCAGCGTTGAGTCCGGCCTAGCGGACTCCTACAATGAGCAGTTCTTC
TRBJ2-7 TRBV10-2 TRBD1 NA CASLGQGEQYF TGCGCCAGCCTAGGACAGGGCGAGCAGTACTTC
TRBJ1-1 TRBV10-2 NA NA CASSVGTPGYTEAFF TGCGCCAGCAGCGTCGGGACTCCTGGTTACACTGAAGCTTTCTTT
TRBJ2-7 TRBV18 NA NA CASSPLATASRGEQYF TGTGCCAGCTCACCACTCGCTACTGCCTCCCGCGGCGAGCAGTACTTC
TRBJ2-2 TRBV27 NA NA CASRQGFSGELFF TGTGCCAGCAGACAGGGTTTCTCCGGGGAGCTGTTTTTT
TRBJ2-2 TRBV4-3 TRBD2 NA CASSRGYSGSDGELFF TGCGCCAGCAGCCGGGGATACAGCGGGAGTGACGGGGAGCTGTTTTTT
TRBJ2-2 TRBV9 TRBD1 few CASSGQGNTGELFF TGTGCCAGCAGCGGACAGGGGAACACCGGGGAGCTGTTTTTT
TRBJ1-4 TRBV7-2 TRBD1 NA CASSPGQGVEKLFF TGTGCCAGCAGCCCGGGACAGGGGGTGGAAAAACTGTTTTTT
TRBJ2-7 TRBV28 TRBD2 NA CASSSGTSGRDLSYEQYF TGTGCCAGCAGTTCCGGGACTAGCGGGAGGGACCTCTCCTACGAGCAGTACTTC
TRBJ1-1 TRBV14 TRBD1 medium-sized CASSPGPRTGGSNTEAFF TGTGCCAGCAGCCCAGGTCCCCGGACAGGGGGCTCCAACACTGAAGCTTTCTTT
TRBJ2-7 TRBV5-1 NA few CASSLARQVPYEQYF TGCGCCAGCAGCTTGGCCAGACAGGTTCCCTACGAGCAGTACTTC
TRBJ2-7 TRBV7-9 NA few CASSQQELAYEQYF TGTGCCAGCAGCCAACAGGAATTAGCCTACGAGCAGTACTTC
TRBJ2-1 TRBV7-9 TRBD1 NA CASNPAEGAWNEQFF TGTGCCAGCAACCCTGCTGAGGGGGCATGGAATGAGCAGTTCTTC
TRBJ1-2 TRBV19 NA NA CASSIGSGNYGYTF TGTGCCAGTAGTATAGGCAGCGGGAACTATGGCTACACCTTC
TRBJ2-3 TRBV7-8 TRBD2 NA CASSLTSGSTDTQYF TGTGCCAGCAGCCTGACTAGCGGGAGCACAGATACGCAGTATTTT
TRBJ2-5 TRBV7-9 TRBD1 few CASSGGQGGGETQYF TGTGCCAGCAGCGGTGGACAGGGTGGTGGAGAGACCCAGTACTTC
TRBJ2-5 TRBV7-2 NA NA CASSLDLGGQYF TGTGCCAGCAGCTTAGATCTGGGGGGTCAGTACTTC
TRBJ1-1 TRBV28 TRBD1 NA CASSGGTGAASWTFF TGTGCCAGCAGTGGGGGGACAGGGGCGGCTTCCTGGACTTTCTTT
TRBJ2-1 TRBV5-4 TRBD1 NA CASSSGQGGNEQFF TGTGCCAGCAGCTCGGGACAGGGTGGCAATGAGCAGTTCTTC
TRBJ1-1 TRBV19 TRBD1 few CARSIGVGTVNTEAFF TGTGCCCGTAGTATCGGTGTGGGGACAGTAAACACTGAAGCTTTCTTT
TRBJ1-1 TRBV10-3 TRBD1 few CAISFTGGAFF TGTGCCATCAGTTTTACAGGGGGGGCTTTCTTT
TRBJ2-5 TRBV6-5 TRBD2 once CASTAGGPWGETQYF TGTGCCAGCACAGCGGGAGGGCCCTGGGGGGAGACCCAGTACTTC
TRBJ1-2 TRBV29-1 NA NA CSVEFVGENYGYTF TGCAGCGTTGAATTTGTAGGGGAAAACTATGGCTACACCTTC
TRBJ2-1 TRBV6-6 TRBD2 NA CASSNPRREGRNEQFF TGTGCCAGCAGTAACCCGCGGCGGGAGGGCCGCAATGAGCAGTTCTTC
TRBJ1-2 TRBV29-1 TRBD1 NA CSVNLGTDYGYPF TGCAGCGTCAATTTGGGGACAGACTATGGCTACCCCTTC
TRBJ2-2 TRBV30 TRBD2 NA CAWDGGAGELFF TGTGCCTGGGACGGGGGGGCAGGGGAGCTGTTTTTT
TRBJ1-3 TRBV2 NA NA CASIQETSSGNTIYF TGTGCCAGCATCCAGGAAACTAGCTCTGGAAACACCATATATTTT
TRBJ1-5 TRBV2 NA NA CASRQGGDQPQHF TGTGCCAGCAGACAGGGTGGCGATCAGCCCCAGCATTTT
TRBJ1-5 TRBV19 NA few CASSIGVTGLDQPQHF TGTGCCAGTAGTATAGGGGTTACAGGCCTAGATCAGCCCCAGCATTTT
TRBJ2-6 TRBV9 TRBD1 NA CASSVGQGAHNVLTF TGTGCCAGCAGCGTAGGACAGGGTGCACACAACGTCCTGACTTTC
TRBJ1-6 TRBV30 TRBD1 NA CAWEIGQGVNSPLHF TGTGCCTGGGAGATCGGGCAGGGGGTTAATTCACCCCTCCACTTT